The 18 T cell receptor beta chains listed next were all sequenced from one sample in a study of cytomegalovirus exposure and HLA in healthy donors. Sequenced by immunoSEQ multiplex PCR; TCRdb stores in-frame clones only, minus some. In the table there are approximately 300,000 clones, roughly 88% of which are singletons. Sequenced input: PBMCs. The receptors were sampled from a woman younger than 30 in good health and CMV-seronegative.

Here the CDR3 reads CASSLGQGDEKLFF. The CDR3 coding sequence is TGTGCCAGCAGCTTAGGGCAGGGCGACGAAAAACTGTTTTTT. J is TRBJ1-4 and V is TRBV7-2; a possible D gene is TRBD1 (5 bases). Trimming left V 1 base short and J 8 bases short, with 11 bases between. The CDR3 loop spans 14 amino acids. Germline V lookup: CDR1 SGHTA, CDR2 FQGNSA.

The chain joins TRBV9 to TRBJ1-4, with D hard to call. Germline V gene lookup returns CDR1 SGDLS and CDR2 YYNGEE. Trimming left V 0 bases short and J 3 bases short, with 9 bases between. This CDR3 is built from 15 residues. CDR3 DNA: TGTGCCAGCAGCGTAGGAGGCAGCGCTAATGAAAAACTGTTTTTT. Translating gives CASSVGGSANEKLFF.

This rearrangement joins TRBV18 to TRBJ1-2, with TRBD1 as a possible D gene (5 bases). The CDR3 covers 15 residues. Germline loops: CDR1 KGHSH, CDR2 LQKENI. Trimming shortened V by 3 bases and J by 8 bases, and 19 bases separated the two germline ends. CDR3 nucleotides: TGTGCCAGCTCACCTGGGGCCCAGTTCGTGGGGGGCTACACCTTC. Protein: CASSPGAQFVGGYTF.

The CDR3 sequence is CASTPQPPGQGNNEQFF. In nucleotides, the CDR3 is TGTGCCAGTACCCCCCAGCCCCCGGGGCAGGGGAACAATGAGCAGTTCTTC. V and J are TRBV19 and TRBJ2-1; D perhaps matches TRBD1 (6 bases). The CDR3 is made up of 17 amino acids. CDR1 is LNHDA and CDR2 is SQIVND in the germline V gene (reference sequence). Trimming shortened V by 7 bases and J by 5 bases, and 24 bases separated the two germline ends.

The chain uses TRBV6-1 and TRBJ1-1; 8 bases align to TRBD1. Germline V CDR1 and CDR2: MNHNS, SASEGT. The CDR3 has 14 residues. Trimming took 1 base from V and 6 from J; bases not matched to a gene: 4. CDR3 nucleotides: TGTGCCAGCAGTGAAGGGACAGGGTCTTCTGAAGCTTTCTTT. It is translated as CASSEGTGSSEAFF.

V and J are TRBV7-7 and TRBJ2-1, with TRBD2 matching over 7 bases. The CDR3 is 15 amino acids. V trimming: 1 base; J trimming: 7 bases; junction bases outside the gene matches: 7. Germline CDR1 is SSHAT and CDR2 is FNYEAQ (reference sequence). CDR3 nucleotide sequence: TGTGCCAGCAGCTTAGAGGGAGGGCGGACTAATGAGCAGTTCTTC. This encodes CASSLEGGRTNEQFF.

The chain carries TRBV4-1 and TRBJ2-3; D is perhaps TRBD1 (6 bases). Per the germline V gene, CDR1 is MGHRA and CDR2 is YSYEKL. The CDR3 runs 16 residues. The germline V and J ends were trimmed by 4 bases and 3 bases, with 17 bases remaining between them. The CDR3 protein is CASSLLTGLATDTQYF. The CDR3 DNA reads as TGCGCCAGCAGCCTACTCACAGGGTTAGCGACAGATACGCAGTATTTT.

The rearrangement links TRBV7-6 to TRBJ2-7; 7 positions match TRBD2. The ends lost 2 bases at V and 0 bases at J; junction bases unmatched: 7. The CDR3 runs to 16 residues. Germline CDR1 reads SGHVS; CDR2 reads FNYEAQ. The CDR3, as DNA: TGTGCCAGCAGCTTAAGCGGGACGGCTAGCTCCTACGAGCAGTACTTC. This codes for CASSLSGTASSYEQYF.

The chain uses TRBV19 and TRBJ2-7, with TRBD2 matching over 7 bases. V shed 3 bases, J shed 0 bases, and the junction held 5 bases outside the gene matches. The germline gives CDR1 LNHDA, CDR2 SQIVND (reference sequence). The CDR3 extends over 15 amino acids. The chain's CDR3 is CASSIGASGSYEQYF. The CDR3 coding sequence is TGTGCCAGTAGTATTGGGGCTAGCGGCTCCTACGAGCAGTACTTC.

CDR3 sequence: CASSQTTGGGNEKLFF. The CDR3 DNA reads TGCGCCAGCAGCCAGACTACAGGGGGAGGTAATGAAAAACTGTTTTTT. This chain uses TRBV5-1 with TRBJ1-4; 8 nucleotides line up with TRBD1. The CDR3 is 16 residues long. V shed 4 bases, J shed 4 bases, and the junction held 9 bases outside the gene matches. Germline-derived CDR1 and CDR2 are SGHRS and YFSETQ.

V and J are TRBV28 and TRBJ2-1, with 10 nucleotides matching TRBD2. CDR1 MDHEN and CDR2 SYDVKM come from the germline V gene. The CDR3 sequence is 12 residues long. The CDR3 reads CGTSGGYNEQFF. DNA for the CDR3: TGTGGGACTAGCGGAGGGTACAATGAGCAGTTCTTC. Full variable domain (outside the CDR3, taken from reference TRBV28 and TRBJ2-1): DVKVTQSSRYLVKRTGEKVFLECVQDMDHENMFWYRQDPGLGLRLIYFSYDVKMKEKGDIPEGYSVSREKKERFSLILESASTNQTSMYLCGTSGGYNEQFFGPGTRLTVL.

CDR3 DNA: TGCAGCGTTGAAAAATGGATCGGAACGGGACTAGCGGAGCGGAGCTCCTACAATGAGCAGTTCTTC. Residues: CSVEKWIGTGLAERSSYNEQFF. This chain connects TRBV29-1 to TRBJ2-1; 11 bases match TRBD2. The CDR3 runs 22 residues. The germline V gene has CDR1 SQVTM and CDR2 ANQGSEA. Losses at the gene ends were 2 bases for V and 0 bases for J; bases not matched to a gene: 21.

This clone was seen a single time. The V gene is TRBV28, the J gene TRBJ2-5; TRBD1 might be the D (6 bases). Per germline, CDR1 MDHEN and CDR2 SYDVKM. Trimming took 1 base from V and 2 from J, leaving 11 bases between them. This CDR3 has 15 amino acids. CDR3 residues: CASSLSGQTQETQYF. The CDR3 bases are TGTGCCAGCAGTTTATCAGGACAGACTCAAGAGACCCAGTACTTC. The full variable domain, rest sourced from reference TRBV28 and TRBJ2-5, is DVKVTQSSRYLVKRTGEKVFLECVQDMDHENMFWYRQDPGLGLRLIYFSYDVKMKEKGDIPEGYSVSREKKERFSLILESASTNQTSMYLCASSLSGQTQETQYFGPGTRLLVL.

The chain carries TRBV18 and TRBJ2-7; 7 bases map to TRBD2. This CDR3 spans 14 amino acids. Trimming cost V 3 bases and J 2 bases; bases outside gene matches: 4. CDR1 and CDR2 from the germline V gene are KGHSH and LQKENI. This chain's CDR3 is CASSPASGTYEQYF. CDR3 DNA sequence: TGTGCCAGCTCACCGGCTAGCGGAACCTACGAGCAGTACTTC.

The chain couples TRBV4-2 to TRBJ1-1; 8 bases align to TRBD1. The V gene end was trimmed by 5 bases and the J gene end by 3 bases; junction bases not matched to a gene: 11. The germline V gene has CDR1 LGHNA and CDR2 YNFKEQ. The CDR3 extends over 16 amino acids. The CDR3 nucleotides read TGTGCCAGCAGCTCCGGGACAGGAAACTTTTACACTGAAGCTTTCTTT. It encodes CASSSGTGNFYTEAFF.

The J gene is TRBJ2-3, the V gene TRBV27, with 8 bases matching TRBD2. CDR3 size: 16 residues. The germline gives CDR1 MNHEY, CDR2 SMNVEV (reference sequence). Losses at the gene ends were 5 bases for V and 4 bases for J; bases not matched to a gene: 11. CDR3 region: CASSPGAGEVADTQYF. DNA for the CDR3: TGTGCCAGCAGTCCCGGAGCGGGAGAAGTTGCAGATACGCAGTATTTT.

The chain is built from TRBV29-1 and TRBJ2-7, with TRBD2 matching over 7 bases. There are 13 residues in the CDR3. Losses at the gene ends were 2 bases for V and 2 bases for J; bases not matched to a gene: 3. CDR1 and CDR2 (germline): SQVTM, ANQGSEA. This chain's CDR3 is CSVEPLAAYEQYF. CDR3 bases: TGCAGCGTTGAACCCCTAGCGGCCTACGAGCAGTACTTC.

The chain combines TRBV30 with TRBJ2-2, with a tentative D call TRBD1 (5 bases). This CDR3 contains 14 residues. The V gene lost 2 bases and the J gene lost 3 bases, with 10 bases spanning the gap. Germline values: CDR1 GTSNPN, CDR2 SVGIG (reference sequence). CDR3: CAWSRWGDTGELFF. The CDR3 DNA is TGTGCCTGGAGTCGATGGGGCGACACCGGGGAGCTGTTTTTT.